These 8 T cell receptor beta chains came from one sample sequenced in a study of long-term antiretroviral therapy in people with HIV. Running of the v3.0 immunoSEQ assay took place at survey level. Assay: immunoSEQ multiplex PCR; the TCRdb copy retains only in-frame clones and omits some. The table has fewer than 45,000 clones, around four fifths seen once. The material was unsorted PBMCs, obtained 0.3 years after starting antiretroviral therapy. The source is a man younger than 35 with HIV.

V and J are TRBV9 and TRBJ2-7, with 8 bases aligning to TRBD1. Germline CDR1 and CDR2: SGDLS and YYNGEE. The CDR3 is made up of 15 amino acids. J was trimmed by 5 bases and V by 0 bases; bases with no gene match: 7. CDR3 loop: CASSVDHRGFNEQYF. DNA of the CDR3: TGTGCCAGCAGCGTAGATCACAGGGGGTTCAACGAGCAGTACTTC.

This chain uses TRBV9 with TRBJ2-3, with D perhaps TRBD1 (6 bases). Per germline, CDR1 SGDLS and CDR2 YYNGEE. The CDR3 runs 16 residues. V was shortened by 0 bases and J by 3 bases, with 14 bases between the two germline ends. CDR3 nucleotides: TGTGCCAGCAGCGTAGGGGATCAGGGGTGGACAGATACGCAGTATTTT. Protein product: CASSVGDQGWTDTQYF. Full variable domain (missing parts from reference TRBV9 and TRBJ2-3): DSGVTQTPKHLITATGQRVTLRCSPRSGDLSVYWYQQSLDQGLQFLIQYYNGEERAKGNILERFSAQQFPDLHSELNLSSLELGDSALYFCASSVGDQGWTDTQYFGPGTRLTVL.

The V gene is TRBV27, the J gene TRBJ1-3; D is uncertain. The V end was cut by 10 bases, the J end by 0 bases, with 7 bases between. CDR3 size: 12 residues. In germline, CDR1 is MNHEY, CDR2 SMNVEV (reference sequence). CDR3 in amino acids: CANPSSGNTIYF. CDR3 sequence (DNA): TGTGCCAATCCAAGCTCTGGAAACACCATATATTTT.

This chain joins TRBV30 and TRBJ2-7, with 8 bases fitting TRBD2. This CDR3 is built from 15 residues. V shed 2 bases, J shed 9 bases, and the junction held 15 bases outside the gene matches. The V gene's germline CDR1 is GTSNPN and CDR2 SVGIG (reference sequence). The CDR3 sequence: CAWSILGRGGRVQYF. The CDR3 coding sequence is TGTGCCTGGAGTATCCTCGGGAGGGGGGGTCGGGTGCAGTACTTC.

The V gene is TRBV4-1, the J gene TRBJ1-2; TRBD1 might be the D (5 bases). The V end lost 4 bases, the J end lost 0 bases, and 18 bases lay between the germline ends. Germline lookup yields CDR1 MGHRA and CDR2 YSYEKL. The CDR3 is 17 residues long. The CDR3 region is CASSLRPGGVANYGYTF. The CDR3 bases are TGCGCCAGCAGCCTACGGCCGGGGGGAGTAGCTAACTATGGCTACACCTTC.

This clone has just a few counts. This chain uses TRBV10-3 with TRBJ1-5; D gene unclear. V was clipped by 2 bases and J by 5 bases, with 10 bases between them. This CDR3 contains 14 residues. CDR1 and CDR2 (germline): ENHRY, SYGVKD. CDR3 residues: CAISENPTDQPQHF. In DNA form, the CDR3 reads TGTGCCATCAGTGAGAACCCCACGGATCAGCCCCAGCATTTT.

The rearrangement uses TRBV7-3 and TRBJ2-5; 7 positions agree with TRBD2. The CDR3 length is 15 residues. Germline CDR1 and CDR2: SGHTA and FQGTGA. The trim removed 3 bases at V and 4 bases at J, leaving 8 bases unmatched. The CDR3 is CASSFWEGPGETQYF. Written as DNA, the CDR3 is TGTGCCAGCAGCTTTTGGGAGGGGCCGGGAGAGACCCAGTACTTC. The full variable domain, in which reference TRBV7-3 and TRBJ2-5 provide the parts outside the CDR3, is GAGVSQTPSNKVTEKGKYVELRCDPISGHTALYWYRQSLGQGPEFLIYFQGTGAADDSGLPNDRFFAVRPEGSVSTLKIQRTERGDSAVYLCASSFWEGPGETQYFGPGTRLLVL.

The rearrangement joins TRBV5-6 to TRBJ2-5; 8 bases agree with TRBD1. The CDR3 sequence is 14 residues long. V lost 3 bases, J lost 5 bases, and 6 bases stayed unmatched. Germline V gene lookup returns CDR1 SGHDT and CDR2 YYEEEE. CDR3 coding DNA: TGTGCCAGCAGCTCGGCAGGGGGCCGGGAGACCCAGTACTTC. Protein sequence: CASSSAGGRETQYF.